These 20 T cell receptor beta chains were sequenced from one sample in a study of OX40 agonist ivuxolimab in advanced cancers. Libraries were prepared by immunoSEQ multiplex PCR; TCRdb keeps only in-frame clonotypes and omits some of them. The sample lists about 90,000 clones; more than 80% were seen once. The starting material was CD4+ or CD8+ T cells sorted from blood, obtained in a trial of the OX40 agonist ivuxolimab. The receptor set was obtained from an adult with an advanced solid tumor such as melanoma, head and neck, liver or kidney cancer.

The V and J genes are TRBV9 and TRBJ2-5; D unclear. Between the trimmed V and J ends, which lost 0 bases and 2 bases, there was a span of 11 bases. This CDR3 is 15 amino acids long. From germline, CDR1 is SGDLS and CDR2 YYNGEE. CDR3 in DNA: TGTGCCAGCAGCGTAGCTGGTAGGGTACAAGAGACCCAGTACTTC. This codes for CASSVAGRVQETQYF.

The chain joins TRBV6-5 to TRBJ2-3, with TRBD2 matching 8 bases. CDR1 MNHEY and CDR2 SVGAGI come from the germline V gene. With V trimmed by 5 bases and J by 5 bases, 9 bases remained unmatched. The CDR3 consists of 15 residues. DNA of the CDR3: TGTGCCAGCAGTAACGAGCGGGAGAGCTTAGATACGCAGTATTTT. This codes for CASSNERESLDTQYF.

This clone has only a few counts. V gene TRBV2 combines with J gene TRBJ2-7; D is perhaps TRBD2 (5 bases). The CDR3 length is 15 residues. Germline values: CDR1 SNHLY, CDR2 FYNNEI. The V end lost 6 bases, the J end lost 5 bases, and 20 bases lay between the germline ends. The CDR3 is CASSARTQVIHEQYF. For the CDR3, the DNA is TGTGCCAGCAGCGCTCGGACTCAAGTTATCCACGAGCAGTACTTC.

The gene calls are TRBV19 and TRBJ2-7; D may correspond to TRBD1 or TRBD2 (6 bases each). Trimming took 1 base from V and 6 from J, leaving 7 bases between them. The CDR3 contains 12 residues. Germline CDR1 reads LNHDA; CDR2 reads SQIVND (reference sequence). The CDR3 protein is CASSIGGAEQYF. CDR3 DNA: TGTGCCAGTAGTATAGGGGGGGCCGAGCAGTACTTC.

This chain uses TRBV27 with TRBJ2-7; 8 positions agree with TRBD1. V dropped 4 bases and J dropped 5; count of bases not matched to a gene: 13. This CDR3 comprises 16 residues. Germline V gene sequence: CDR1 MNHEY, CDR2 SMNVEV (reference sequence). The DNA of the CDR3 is TGTGCCAGCAGTTCCTCGGGTGGACAGGGTAGGCACGAGCAGTACTTC. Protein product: CASSSSGGQGRHEQYF.

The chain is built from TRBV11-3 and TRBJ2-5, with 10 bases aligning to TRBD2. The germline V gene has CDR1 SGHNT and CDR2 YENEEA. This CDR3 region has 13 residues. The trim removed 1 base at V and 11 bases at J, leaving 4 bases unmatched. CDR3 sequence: CASSLGAGGEQYF. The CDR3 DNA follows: TGTGCCAGCAGCTTAGGAGCGGGAGGGGAGCAGTACTTC.

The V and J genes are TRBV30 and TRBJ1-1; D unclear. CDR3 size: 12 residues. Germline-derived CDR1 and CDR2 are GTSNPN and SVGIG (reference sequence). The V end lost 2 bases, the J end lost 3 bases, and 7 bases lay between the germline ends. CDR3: CAWSRWDTEAFF. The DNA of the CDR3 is TGTGCCTGGAGTAGGTGGGACACTGAAGCTTTCTTT.

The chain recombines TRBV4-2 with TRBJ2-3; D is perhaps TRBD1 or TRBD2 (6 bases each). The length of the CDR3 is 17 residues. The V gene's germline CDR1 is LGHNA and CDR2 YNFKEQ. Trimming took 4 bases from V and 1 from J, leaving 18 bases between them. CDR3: CASSPGAGGTRTDTQYF. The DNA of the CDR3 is TGTGCCAGCAGCCCAGGGGCGGGCGGGACCCGCACAGATACGCAGTATTTT.

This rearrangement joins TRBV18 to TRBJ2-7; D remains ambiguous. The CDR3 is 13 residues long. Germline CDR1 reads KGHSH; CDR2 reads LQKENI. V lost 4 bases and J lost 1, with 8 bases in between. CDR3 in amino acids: CASSLDFSYEQYF. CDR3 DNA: TGTGCCAGCTCACTCGACTTTTCCTACGAGCAGTACTTC.

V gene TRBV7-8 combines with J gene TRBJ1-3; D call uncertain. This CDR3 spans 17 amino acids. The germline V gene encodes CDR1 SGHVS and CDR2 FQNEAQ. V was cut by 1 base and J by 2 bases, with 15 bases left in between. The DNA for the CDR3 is TGTGCCAGCAGCTTAGTATCCACGACGTCCCCTGGAAACACCATATATTTT. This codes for CASSLVSTTSPGNTIYF.

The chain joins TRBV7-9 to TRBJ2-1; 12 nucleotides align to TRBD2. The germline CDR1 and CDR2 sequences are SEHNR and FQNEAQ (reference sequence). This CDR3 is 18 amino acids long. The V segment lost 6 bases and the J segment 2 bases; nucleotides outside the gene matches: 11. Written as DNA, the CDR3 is TGTGCCAGCAGACTTCTAGCGGGAGGGCCTTTAACCTACAATGAGCAGTTCTTC. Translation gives CASRLLAGGPLTYNEQFF.

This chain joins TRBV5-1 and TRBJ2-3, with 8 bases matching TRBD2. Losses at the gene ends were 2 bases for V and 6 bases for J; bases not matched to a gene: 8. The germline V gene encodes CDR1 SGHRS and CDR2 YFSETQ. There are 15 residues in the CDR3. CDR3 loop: CASSFRREGRDTQYF. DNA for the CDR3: TGCGCCAGCAGCTTTCGACGGGAGGGGCGGGATACGCAGTATTTT.

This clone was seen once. CDR3 DNA: TGTGCCAGCAGCCTGGGCGGCGGCTCTGGGGCCAACGTCCTGACTTTC. Translating gives CASSLGGGSGANVLTF. V usage is TRBV7-9 and J usage is TRBJ2-6; D remains ambiguous. The germline CDR1 and CDR2 sequences are SEHNR and FQNEAQ (reference sequence). V lost 5 bases and J 0 bases, leaving 11 bases between the germline ends. There are 16 residues in the CDR3.

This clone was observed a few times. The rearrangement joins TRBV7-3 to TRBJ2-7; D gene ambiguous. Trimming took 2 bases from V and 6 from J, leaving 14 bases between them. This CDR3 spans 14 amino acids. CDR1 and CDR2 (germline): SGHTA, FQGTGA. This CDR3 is CASSLGSFPFEQYF. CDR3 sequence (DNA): TGTGCCAGCAGCTTAGGGTCATTTCCCTTCGAGCAGTACTTC.

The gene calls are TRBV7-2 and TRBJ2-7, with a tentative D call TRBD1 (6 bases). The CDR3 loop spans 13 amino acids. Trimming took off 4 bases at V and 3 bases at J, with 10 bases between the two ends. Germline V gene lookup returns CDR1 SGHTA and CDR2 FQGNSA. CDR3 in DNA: TGTGCCAGCAGCTCAACAGGGAACTACGAGCAGTACTTC. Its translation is CASSSTGNYEQYF. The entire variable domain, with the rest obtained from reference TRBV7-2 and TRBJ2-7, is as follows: GAGVSQSPSNKVTEKGKDVELRCDPISGHTALYWYRQSLGQGLEFLIYFQGNSAPDKSGLPSDRFSAERTGGSVSTLTIQRTQQEDSAVYLCASSSTGNYEQYFGPGTRLTVT.

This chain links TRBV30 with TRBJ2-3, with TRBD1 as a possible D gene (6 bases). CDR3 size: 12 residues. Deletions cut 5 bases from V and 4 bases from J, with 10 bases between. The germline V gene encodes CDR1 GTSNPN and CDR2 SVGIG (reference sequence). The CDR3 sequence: CAWDNRADTQYF. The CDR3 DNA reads TGTGCCTGGGATAACAGGGCAGATACGCAGTATTTT.

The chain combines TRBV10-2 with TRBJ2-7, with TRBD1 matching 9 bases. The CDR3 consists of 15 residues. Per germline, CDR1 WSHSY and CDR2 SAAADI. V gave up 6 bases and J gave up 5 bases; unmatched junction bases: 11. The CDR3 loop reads CASRSHPGQGDEQYF. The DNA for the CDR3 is TGCGCCAGCAGGTCCCACCCGGGACAGGGCGACGAGCAGTACTTC.

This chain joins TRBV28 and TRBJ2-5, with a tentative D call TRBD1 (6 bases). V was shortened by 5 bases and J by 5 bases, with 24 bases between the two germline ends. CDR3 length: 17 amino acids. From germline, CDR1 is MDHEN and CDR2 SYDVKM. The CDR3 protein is CASSPPILTGPEETQYF. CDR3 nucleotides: TGTGCCAGCAGTCCCCCTATCCTGACAGGCCCAGAGGAGACCCAGTACTTC.

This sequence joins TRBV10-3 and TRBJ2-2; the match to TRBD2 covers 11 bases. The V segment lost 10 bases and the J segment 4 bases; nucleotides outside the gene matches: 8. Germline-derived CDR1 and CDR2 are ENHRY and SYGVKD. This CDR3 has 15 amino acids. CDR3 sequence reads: CASTGLAGGTGELFF. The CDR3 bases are TGTGCCAGCACCGGGCTAGCGGGAGGCACCGGGGAGCTGTTTTTT.

The CDR3 nucleotides are TGCGCCAGCATCGATAGGGGTTTTGTGTCACCCCTCCACTTT. Amino acid sequence: CASIDRGFVSPLHF. The chain employs TRBV10-2 and TRBJ1-6; perhaps TRBD1 as D (5 bases). Per germline, CDR1 WSHSY and CDR2 SAAADI. The CDR3 sequence is 14 residues long. The V end lost 7 bases, the J end lost 10 bases, and 17 bases lay between the germline ends.